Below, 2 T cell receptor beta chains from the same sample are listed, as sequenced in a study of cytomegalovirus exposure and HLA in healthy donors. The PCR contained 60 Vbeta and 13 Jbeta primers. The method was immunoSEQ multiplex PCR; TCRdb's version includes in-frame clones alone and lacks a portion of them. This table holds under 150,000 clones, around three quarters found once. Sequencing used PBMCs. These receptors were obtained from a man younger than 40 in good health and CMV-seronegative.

The CDR3 sequence is CASSVAGTASYEQYF. The CDR3 region has the DNA TGTGCCAGCAGCGTAGCTGGGACAGCCTCCTACGAGCAGTACTTC. The rearrangement uses TRBV9 and TRBJ2-7; 7 bases map to TRBD1. This CDR3 comprises 15 residues. The ends lost 0 bases at V and 0 bases at J; junction bases unmatched: 3. Germline loops: CDR1 SGDLS, CDR2 YYNGEE.

The CDR3 sequence is CASSPMGGSGTQYF. The CDR3 DNA sequence: TGTGCCAGCAGCCCGATGGGGGGGTCGGGAACCCAGTACTTC. The rearrangement uses TRBV7-3 and TRBJ2-5, with 7 bases lining up with TRBD2. CDR3 length: 14 amino acids. From germline, CDR1 is SGHTA and CDR2 FQGTGA. The ends lost 5 bases at V and 8 bases at J; junction bases unmatched: 11.